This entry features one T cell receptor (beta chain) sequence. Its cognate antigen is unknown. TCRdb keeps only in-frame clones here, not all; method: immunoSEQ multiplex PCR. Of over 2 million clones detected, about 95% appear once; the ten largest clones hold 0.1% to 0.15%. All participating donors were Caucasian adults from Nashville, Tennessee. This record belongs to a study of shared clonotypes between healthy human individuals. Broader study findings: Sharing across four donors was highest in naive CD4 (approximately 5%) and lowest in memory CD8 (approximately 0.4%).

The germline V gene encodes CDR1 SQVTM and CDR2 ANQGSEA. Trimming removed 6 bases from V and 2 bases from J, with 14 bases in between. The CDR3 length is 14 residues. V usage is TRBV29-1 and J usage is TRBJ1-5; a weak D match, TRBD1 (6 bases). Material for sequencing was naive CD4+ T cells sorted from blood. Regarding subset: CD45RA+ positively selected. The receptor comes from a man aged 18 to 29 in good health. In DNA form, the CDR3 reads TGCAGCGTCGCACAGACAGGAGGCAATCAGCCCCAGCATTTT. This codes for CSVAQTGGNQPQHF.